Listed here are 13 T cell receptor beta chains from one sample, sequenced in a study of chemoradiotherapy in HPV16-positive cancers. Profiling relied on immunoSEQ multiplex PCR, and the TCRdb table lists in-frame clones only, not all of them. The sample gives around 33,000 clones, about 91% of which show up once; 4.5% to 6% is in the top ten. The sample consisted of blood, taken from a patient who underwent chemoradiotherapy. These receptors all come from a human donor with HPV-associated anogenital cancer.

The V call is TRBV6-6, the J call TRBJ1-1; possibly TRBD1 for D (5 bases). The V and J ends lost 6 bases and 6 bases respectively, with 14 bases between them. The CDR3 length is 13 residues. Germline CDR1 MNHNY, CDR2 SVGAGI (reference sequence). The CDR3 is CASSTAQGPEAFF. CDR3 sequence (DNA): TGTGCCAGCAGCACCGCTCAGGGTCCTGAAGCTTTCTTT.

This CDR3 reads CASTPGQGFESGANVLTF. The CDR3 DNA sequence: TGTGCCAGTACACCGGGACAGGGGTTCGAATCTGGGGCCAACGTCCTGACTTTC. The chain recombines TRBV19 with TRBJ2-6, with TRBD1 matching over 10 bases. Germline values: CDR1 LNHDA, CDR2 SQIVND (reference sequence). CDR3 length: 18 amino acids. After removal of 7 bases from V and 1 base from J, the junction contained 10 bases not matched to a gene.

The genes are TRBV7-2 and TRBJ1-4, with D unresolved. CDR1 and CDR2 from the germline V gene are SGHTA and FQGNSA. Deletions cut 3 bases from V and 12 bases from J, with 8 bases between. The CDR3 spans 11 residues. In nucleotides, the CDR3 is TGTGCCAGCAGCTTGAAGGATGAACTGTTTTTT. Translating gives CASSLKDELFF. The complete variable domain, with remaining parts taken from reference TRBV7-2 and TRBJ1-4, reads GAGVSQSPSNKVTEKGKDVELRCDPISGHTALYWYRQSLGQGLEFLIYFQGNSAPDKSGLPSDRFSAERTGGSVSTLTIQRTQQEDSAVYLCASSLKDELFFGSGTQLSVL.

A single count supports this clone. This sequence joins TRBV5-1 and TRBJ2-2; 7 bases are a match to TRBD1. V shed 0 bases, J shed 6 bases, and the junction held 8 bases outside the gene matches. The CDR3 consists of 16 residues. Germline-derived CDR1 and CDR2 are SGHRS and YFSETQ. The CDR3 coding sequence is TGCGCCAGCAGCTTGGAGGGGACAGTTCCTTCCGGGGAGCTGTTTTTT. It yields the protein CASSLEGTVPSGELFF.

The rearrangement uses TRBV7-9 and TRBJ2-5; TRBD1 matches at 8 bases. The V and J ends lost 5 bases and 5 bases, in that order; junction bases with no gene match: 4. CDR3 length equals 13 residues. Germline assignment: CDR1 SEHNR and CDR2 FQNEAQ (reference sequence). CDR3 loop: CASSHRGEETQYF. The CDR3 nucleotides are TGTGCCAGCAGCCACAGGGGGGAGGAGACCCAGTACTTC.

Comments on this clone: One junction end does not reproduce the germline sequence, and a read error may be involved. The chain couples TRBV7-7 to TRBJ2-5; D is unclear. The length of the CDR3 is 14 residues. Germline V CDR1 and CDR2: SSHAT, FNYEAQ (reference sequence). This CDR3 is CASSLLGKQETQYF. The CDR3 DNA is TGTGCTAGCAGCTTACTTGGGAAACAAGAGACCCAGTACTTC.

This chain links TRBV11-2 with TRBJ2-7; tentatively, D is TRBD1 (5 bases). The CDR3 length is 15 residues. Trimming stripped 5 bases from V and 4 bases from J, with 18 bases between. Germline values: CDR1 SGHAT, CDR2 FQNNGV. The CDR3 protein is CASSHGPGPGYEQYF. The CDR3 DNA sequence: TGTGCCAGCAGCCACGGTCCAGGCCCAGGGTACGAGCAGTACTTC. Using reference TRBV11-2 and TRBJ2-7 for the parts outside the CDR3, the full variable domain is EAGVAQSPRYKIIEKRQSVAFWCNPISGHATLYWYQQILGQGPKLLIQFQNNGVVDDSQLPKDRFSAERLKGVDSTLKIQPAKLEDSAVYLCASSHGPGPGYEQYFGPGTRLTVT.

The chain combines TRBV9 with TRBJ1-2, with D unresolved. Germline lookup yields CDR1 SGDLS and CDR2 YYNGEE. V was pared by 0 bases and J by 3 bases, with 6 bases between. The CDR3 sequence is 13 residues long. This chain's CDR3 is CASSVDQDYGYTF. The DNA for the CDR3 is TGTGCCAGCAGCGTAGATCAGGACTATGGCTACACCTTC.

V gene TRBV28 combines with J gene TRBJ2-7; D gene unclear. The CDR3 spans 15 residues. The V end was cut by 5 bases, the J end by 0 bases, with 14 bases between. CDR1 is MDHEN and CDR2 is SYDVKM in the germline V gene. The CDR3 bases are TGTGCCAGCAGTCTTCAAAAGGGTCTCTCCTACGAGCAGTACTTC. Translated: CASSLQKGLSYEQYF.

Concerning this clone itself: It is unclear where the CDR3 begins or ends on the DNA, so no DNA is shown, and the CDR3 is as TCRdb lists it. V usage is TRBV6-1 and J usage is TRBJ1-2. Including both end residues, the CDR3 is 12 amino acids long. CDR1 is MNHNS and CDR2 is SASEGT in the germline V gene. CDR3 sequence: CASSELVAIGTF.

This clone was recorded once. The V call is TRBV6-1, the J call TRBJ1-1; TRBD1 matches 8 bases. This CDR3 region has 14 residues. From germline, CDR1 is MNHNS and CDR2 SASEGT. The ends lost 6 bases at V and 1 base at J; junction bases unmatched: 4. Here the CDR3 reads CASRVDRGNTEAFF. Written as DNA, the CDR3 is TGTGCCAGCAGGGTAGACAGGGGGAACACTGAAGCTTTCTTT.

The chain is built from TRBV6-1 and TRBJ2-7, with TRBD2 as a possible D gene (5 bases). The germline V and J ends were trimmed by 4 bases and 1 base, with 14 bases remaining between them. The CDR3 length is 15 residues. CDR1 MNHNS and CDR2 SASEGT come from the germline V gene. CDR3 residues: CASSGHSRGSYEQYF. In DNA, the CDR3 is TGTGCCAGCAGTGGACACTCTCGAGGGTCCTACGAGCAGTACTTC.

V is TRBV2 and J is TRBJ2-3, with TRBD1 as a possible D gene (6 bases). Germline loops: CDR1 SNHLY, CDR2 FYNNEI. The CDR3 is 12 residues long. The V and J ends lost 7 bases and 3 bases respectively, with 8 bases between them. The CDR3: CASNQGTDTQYF. CDR3 sequence (DNA): TGTGCCAGCAACCAGGGGACAGATACGCAGTATTTT.